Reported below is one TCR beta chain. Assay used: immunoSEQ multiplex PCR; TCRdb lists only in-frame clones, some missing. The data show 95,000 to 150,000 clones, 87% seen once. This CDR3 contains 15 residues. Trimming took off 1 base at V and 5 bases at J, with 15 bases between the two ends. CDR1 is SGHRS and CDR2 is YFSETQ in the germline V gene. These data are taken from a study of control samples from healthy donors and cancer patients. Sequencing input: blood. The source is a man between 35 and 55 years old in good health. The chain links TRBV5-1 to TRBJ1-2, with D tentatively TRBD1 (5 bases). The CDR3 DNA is TGCGCCAGCAGCTTGTCTCCAGGGCTAGGGTATGGCTACACCTTC. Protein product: CASSLSPGLGYGYTF.